This T cell receptor beta chain was captured in a study of blood T cell repertoires in COVID-19 (dated by TCRdb to 2019 to 2021). Notes on the research overall: The collaborator samples originated in the United States, Italy and Spain and spanned the acute and convalescent phases of COVID-19. The material from the prospective study consisted of cDNA or gDNA derived from T cells, B-cell-depleted T cells, or PBMCs. Sample metadata almost always included a de-identified subject ID, COVID-19 status, age in years and sex. Deeply sampled blood TCRbeta repertoires from subjects exposed to, actively infected with, or recovered from COVID-19 were included in the dataset. Where available, HLA class I and class II types were taken from metadata supplied by the sample provider and were not determined by assay-based typing. The samples were drawn from the first 160 participants of the ongoing ImmuneRACE study and from 1,254 subjects provided by 6 global collaborators. The repertoires were released in a freely available public database meant as a resource for research on the immune response to SARS-CoV-2.

Whole blood was collected in K2EDTA tubes by collaborating institutions according to the institutions' own protocols. For TCRbeta analysis, collaborators shipped samples as frozen whole blood, isolated PBMCs, or DNA extracted from either of those sample types. Points the paper makes about the study in general: Clinical and demographic metadata were provided uncurated, with the amount varying by source and participant.

TCRbeta CDR3 regions were amplified from genomic DNA using the immunoSEQ Assay, a bias-controlled multiplex PCR. Concerning the study's data processing: Within the assay, amplification of reference gene primers was used to estimate how many nucleated cells each sample contained. To quantify the absolute abundance of each unique TCRbeta CDR3 rearrangement, sequence reads were collapsed and filtered. Productive Simpson clonality was computed per sample as the square root of Simpson's diversity index over productive rearrangements. This immuneACCESS table, as held by TCRdb, lists in-frame sequences with V and J called but not all clones. Of the missing ones, under half trace to an unresolved V gene in checked studies; the others have no known cause. From that table come the V and J calls and clone size; the DNA was used to work out D and trimming. This sample comprises about 130,000 clones, approximately 88% of them detected only once. The ten largest clones take up 10% of the sample.

Comment on this clone: The target of this receptor is not known. Base qualities are not provided; no much larger clone lies one nucleotide away.

The receptor's source is a man between 45 and 60 years old with acute or convalescent COVID-19. The specimen was peripheral blood.

CDR3 protein: CASFRANYGYTF. Here is the DNA: TGTGCCAGCTTCCGAGCTAACTATGGCTACACCTTC. The chain is encoded by TRBV6-6 joined to TRBJ1-2; the D gene assignment is ambiguous. CDR1 and CDR2 are read off the germline V gene (reference sequence) as MNHNY and SVGAGI. V is pared back by 8 bases and J by 0 bases, with 7 bases lying between the germline termini. The CDR3 spans 12 residues, from the cysteine through the phenylalanine. Of the read, only the CDR3 DNA is kept; its 36 bases are in frame from base 1.